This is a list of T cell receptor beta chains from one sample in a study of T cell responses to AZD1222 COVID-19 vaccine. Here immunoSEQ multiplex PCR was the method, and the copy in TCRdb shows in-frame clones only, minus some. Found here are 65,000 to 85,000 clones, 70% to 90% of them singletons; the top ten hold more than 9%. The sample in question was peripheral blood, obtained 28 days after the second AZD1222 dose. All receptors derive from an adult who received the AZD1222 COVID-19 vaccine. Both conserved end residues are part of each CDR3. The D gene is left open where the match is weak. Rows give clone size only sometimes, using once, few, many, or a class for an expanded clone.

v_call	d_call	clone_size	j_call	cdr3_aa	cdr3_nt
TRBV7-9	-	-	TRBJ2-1	CASSLGGIDEQFF	TGTGCCAGCAGCTTAGGGGGAATTGACGAGCAGTTCTTC
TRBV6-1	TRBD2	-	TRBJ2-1	CASSVRSGGMNYNEQFF	TGTGCCAGCAGTGTAAGGAGCGGGGGAATGAACTACAATGAGCAGTTCTTC
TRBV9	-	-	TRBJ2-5	CASSVGGGTQETQYF	TGTGCCAGCAGCGTAGGTGGGGGGACCCAAGAGACCCAGTACTTC
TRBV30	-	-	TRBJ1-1	CAWSGGLGNMNTEAFF	TGTGCCTGGAGTGGGGGCCTGGGGAATATGAACACTGAAGCTTTCTTT
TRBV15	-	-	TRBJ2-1	CATSRGLPGGYNEQFF	TGTGCCACCAGCAGGGGACTCCCAGGGGGGTACAATGAGCAGTTCTTC
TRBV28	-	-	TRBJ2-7	CASSPHTSYEQYF	TGTGCCAGCAGTCCTCACACGAGCTACGAGCAGTACTTC
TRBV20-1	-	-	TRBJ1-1	CSAVNERGFF	TGCAGTGCTGTCAATGAACGGGGGTTCTTT
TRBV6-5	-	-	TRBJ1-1	CASSRGDGYTEAFF	TGTGCCAGCAGTAGGGGGGACGGCTACACTGAAGCTTTCTTT
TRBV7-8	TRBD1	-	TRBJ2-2	CASSTHRGRNTGELFF	TGTGCCAGCAGCACCCACAGGGGTAGGAACACCGGGGAGCTGTTTTTT
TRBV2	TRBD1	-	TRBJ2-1	CASSGDRGSLGEQFF	TGTGCCAGCAGTGGGGACAGGGGGAGTTTGGGTGAGCAGTTCTTC
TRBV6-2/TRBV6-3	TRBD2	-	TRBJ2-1	CASSYLTSGVYNEQFF	TGTGCCAGCAGTTACCTGACTAGCGGGGTCTACAATGAGCAGTTCTTC
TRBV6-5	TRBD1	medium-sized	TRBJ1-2	CASGPQGGNYGYTF	TGTGCCAGCGGTCCACAGGGGGGAAACTATGGCTACACCTTC
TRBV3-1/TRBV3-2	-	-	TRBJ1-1	CASSQVSDSAEAFF	TGTGCCAGCAGCCAAGTGTCGGATAGCGCTGAAGCTTTCTTT
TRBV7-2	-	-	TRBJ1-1	CASSLAIGTEAFF	TGTGCCAGCAGCTTAGCGATCGGGACTGAAGCTTTCTTT
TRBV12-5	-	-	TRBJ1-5	CASALGGRDQPQHF	TGTGCTAGTGCTCTCGGGGGGAGGGATCAGCCCCAGCATTTT
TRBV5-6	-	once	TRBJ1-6	CASSSYRVGNSPLHF	TGTGCCAGCAGCTCCTACAGGGTCGGTAATTCACCCCTCCACTTT
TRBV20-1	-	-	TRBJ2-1	CSASEGTSYNEQFF	TGCAGTGCTAGTGAGGGGACGAGCTACAATGAGCAGTTCTTC
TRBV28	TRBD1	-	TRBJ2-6	CASSYAGQGAPGANVLTF	TGTGCCAGCAGTTACGCCGGCCAGGGGGCGCCTGGGGCCAACGTCCTGACTTTC
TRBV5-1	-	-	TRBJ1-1	CASSLELGNTEAFF	TGCGCCAGCAGCTTGGAGTTAGGGAACACTGAAGCTTTCTTT
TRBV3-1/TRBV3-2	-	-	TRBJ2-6	CASSPTPVGVLTF	TGTGCCAGCAGCCCAACCCCGGTGGGCGTCCTGACTTTC
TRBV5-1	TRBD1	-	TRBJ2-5	CASSLPRGRVETQYF	TGCGCCAGCAGCTTGCCCAGGGGGCGGGTTGAGACCCAGTACTTC
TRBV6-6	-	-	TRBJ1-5	CASQTGINQPQHF	TGTGCCAGCCAGACAGGTATCAATCAGCCCCAGCATTTT
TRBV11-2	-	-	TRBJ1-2	CASSQDFRDGYTF	TGTGCCAGCAGTCAAGATTTTAGAGATGGCTACACCTTC
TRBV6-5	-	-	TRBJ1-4	CASRVAAGSNEKLFF	TGTGCCAGCCGAGTTGCGGCCGGATCTAATGAAAAACTGTTTTTT
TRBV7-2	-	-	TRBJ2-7	CASRPLLQFEQYF	TGTGCCAGCAGGCCACTGTTACAGTTCGAGCAGTACTTC
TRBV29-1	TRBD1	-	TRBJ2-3	CSVDRDRGVKDTQYF	TGCAGCGTTGACCGGGACAGGGGTGTAAAAGATACGCAGTATTTT
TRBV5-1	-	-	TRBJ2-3	CASSFRTDTQYF	TGCGCCAGCAGTTTTAGAACAGATACGCAGTATTTT
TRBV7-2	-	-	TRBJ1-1	CASGLPVSNTEAFF	TGTGCCAGTGGACTCCCGGTGTCGAACACTGAAGCTTTCTTT
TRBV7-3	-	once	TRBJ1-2	CASSFSGFRGYTF	TGTGCCAGCAGCTTTTCAGGGTTTCGTGGCTACACCTTC
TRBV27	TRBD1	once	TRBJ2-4	CASSPRDRDIQYF	TGTGCCAGCAGTCCCCGGGACAGGGACATTCAGTACTTC
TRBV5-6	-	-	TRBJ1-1	CASSLALVMNTEAFF	TGTGCCAGCAGCTTGGCCTTGGTGATGAACACTGAAGCTTTCTTT
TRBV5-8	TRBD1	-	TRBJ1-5	CASSLGQGAWSNQPQHF	TGTGCCAGCAGCCTTGGACAGGGGGCATGGAGCAATCAGCCCCAGCATTTT
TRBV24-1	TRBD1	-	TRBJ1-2	CATRGTGDNYGYTF	TGTGCCACCAGGGGGACAGGCGACAACTATGGCTACACCTTC
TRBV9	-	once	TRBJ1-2	CASSDMRGYMNYGYTF	TGTGCCAGCAGCGACATGCGGGGCTATATGAACTATGGCTACACCTTC
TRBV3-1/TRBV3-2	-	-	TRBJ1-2	CASSQGQGLRYGYTF	TGTGCCAGCAGCCAGGGGCAGGGGTTACGCTATGGCTACACCTTC
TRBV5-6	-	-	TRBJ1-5	CASSLGLGSGQPQHF	TGTGCCAGCAGCTTGGGTCTGGGGTCGGGGCAGCCCCAGCATTTT
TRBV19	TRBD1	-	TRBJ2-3	CASSPRTGGRLDTQYF	TGTGCCAGTAGCCCGCGGACAGGGGGACGATTAGATACGCAGTATTTT
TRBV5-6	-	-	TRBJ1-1	CASSLGTEPEAFF	TGTGCCAGCAGCTTGGGGACAGAGCCTGAAGCTTTCTTT
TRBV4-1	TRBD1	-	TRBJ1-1	CASSPLLSEALFRQGWAFF	TGCGCCAGCAGCCCCCTCCTCAGCGAAGCCCTCTTCCGACAGGGTTGGGCTTTCTTT
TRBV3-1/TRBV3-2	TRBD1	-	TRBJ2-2	CASSRGQGISTGELFF	TGTGCCAGCAGTCGGGGACAGGGAATCAGCACCGGGGAGCTGTTTTTT
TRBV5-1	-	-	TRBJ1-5	CASSLEAGNQPQHF	TGCGCCAGCAGCTTGGAGGCAGGCAATCAGCCCCAGCATTTT
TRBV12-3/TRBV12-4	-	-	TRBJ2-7	CASSLTASYEQYF	TGTGCCAGCAGTTTAACAGCTTCCTACGAGCAGTACTTC
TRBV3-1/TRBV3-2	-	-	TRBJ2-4	CASSQAYGDNIQYF	TGTGCCAGCAGCCAGGCTTATGGGGACAACATTCAGTACTTC
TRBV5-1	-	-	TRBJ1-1	CASSLTGPNTEAFF	TGCGCCAGCAGCTTGACGGGGCCGAACACTGAAGCTTTCTTT
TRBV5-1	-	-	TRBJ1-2	CASSFGTANYGYTF	TGCGCCAGCAGCTTTGGCACCGCTAACTATGGCTACACCTTC
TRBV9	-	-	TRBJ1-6	CASSAVRESPLHF	TGTGCCAGCAGCGCCGTACGGGAGTCACCCCTCCACTTT
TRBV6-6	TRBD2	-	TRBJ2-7	CASRSREGGESYEQYF	TGTGCCAGCAGATCTAGGGAGGGAGGGGAAAGCTACGAGCAGTACTTC
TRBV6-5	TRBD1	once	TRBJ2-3	CASKTGQGGTDTQYF	TGTGCCAGCAAGACGGGACAGGGAGGCACAGATACGCAGTATTTT
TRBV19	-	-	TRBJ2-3	CASRPSTTDTQYF	TGTGCCAGTAGACCGTCTACCACAGATACGCAGTATTTT
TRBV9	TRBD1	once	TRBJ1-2	CASSIKLTGEDYGYTF	TGTGCCAGCAGCATAAAACTGACAGGGGAGGACTATGGCTACACCTTC
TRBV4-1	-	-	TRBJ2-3	CASSQEMRLGADTQYF	TGCGCCAGCAGCCAAGAAATGCGGCTGGGAGCAGATACGCAGTATTTT
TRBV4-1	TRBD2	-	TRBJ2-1	CASSQRGLAGGNEQFF	TGCGCCAGCAGCCAGAGGGGACTAGCGGGGGGCAATGAGCAGTTCTTC